The rows below give T cell receptor beta chains drawn from one sample of a study of cytomegalovirus exposure and HLA in healthy donors. Clones were sequenced by immunoSEQ multiplex PCR, and TCRdb holds only the in-frame ones, with some missing. This sample has about 140,000 clones, with around 84% found just once. Sequencing was carried out using PBMCs. These receptors were taken from a man in his fifties in good health and CMV-seronegative. The CDR3 runs from the conserved cysteine through the conserved F or W. D genes are given only for firm matches. Part of the rows lack a size; the others show once, few, many or a class for expanded clones.

V gene	J gene	clone size	D gene	CDR3 DNA	CDR3 protein
TRBV6-5	TRBJ1-2	-	TRBD1	TGTGCCAGCAGTTACATCAAAACAGGGGGCCTCCTGGGCTACACCTTC	CASSYIKTGGLLGYTF
TRBV5-6	TRBJ2-7	-	TRBD2	TGTGCCAGCAGCGAAATTAGCGGGAGTCGACCTAACTACGAGCAGTACTTC	CASSEISGSRPNYEQYF
TRBV5-4	TRBJ2-7	-	-	TGTGCCAGCAGCCCGGGAGGGACAGGGCCCTACGAGCAGTACTTC	CASSPGGTGPYEQYF
TRBV4-1	TRBJ1-3	-	-	TGCGCCAGCAGCCAAATTCCGCCGGGGGACGGGGGAAACACCATATATTTT	CASSQIPPGDGGNTIYF
TRBV11-1	TRBJ2-3	-	TRBD2	TGTGCCAGCAGCTATACGCTCCTGACTAGCGGCACAGATACGCAGTATTTT	CASSYTLLTSGTDTQYF
TRBV5-8	TRBJ2-1	-	TRBD2	TGTGCCAGCAGCTTGGCTAGCGGGGGGACTCGAGCCGAGCAGTTCTTC	CASSLASGGTRAEQFF
TRBV14	TRBJ2-5	-	-	TGTGCCAGCGGGGCTGGCCAAGAGACCCAGTACTTC	CASGAGQETQYF
TRBV10-2	TRBJ1-5	few	-	TGCGCCAGCAGTGAGCCGGGGAATCAGCCCCAGCATTTT	CASSEPGNQPQHF
TRBV19	TRBJ2-1	-	-	TGTGCCAGTAGTATACCTCGAGCGTCCTACAATGAGCAGTTCTTC	CASSIPRASYNEQFF
TRBV19	TRBJ2-3	-	-	TGTGCCAGTAGTATGGGGGGGCTCGGCACAGATACGCAGTATTTT	CASSMGGLGTDTQYF
TRBV7-6	TRBJ2-5	-	TRBD2	TGTGCCAGCAGCTTACTAAGCGGACTAGTGCCGTACCAAGAGACCCAGTACTTC	CASSLLSGLVPYQETQYF
TRBV30	TRBJ1-1	-	-	TGTGCCTTGGAAAGAGAGCGGAACACTGAAGCTTTCTTT	CALERERNTEAFF
TRBV5-1	TRBJ2-5	-	TRBD1	TGCGCCAGCAGCATAACCACAGGGGCCGGAAAAGAGACCCAGTACTTC	CASSITTGAGKETQYF
TRBV28	TRBJ2-1	-	TRBD2	TGTGCCAGCAGCCCATCCGGGGGGTATAATGAGCAGTTCTTC	CASSPSGGYNEQFF
TRBV6-1	TRBJ2-2	few	TRBD2	TGTGCCAGCAGTGGCGGGCCGGGGGGGAACACCGGGGAGCTGTTTTTT	CASSGGPGGNTGELFF
TRBV7-6	TRBJ1-3	-	TRBD1	TGTGCCAGCAGCTCTGGACAGGTTGGAAACACCATATATTTT	CASSSGQVGNTIYF
TRBV19	TRBJ2-2	-	-	TGTGCCAGTAGTACTGGGAGGATGGCCGGGGAGCTGTTTTTT	CASSTGRMAGELFF
TRBV18	TRBJ1-1	-	TRBD1	TGTGCCAGCTCGCAGACAGGGGGTACTGAAGCTTTCTTT	CASSQTGGTEAFF
TRBV29-1	TRBJ1-1	-	-	TGCAGCGTCTTTGCCCAGGTCCAATTTCCTGAAGCTTTCTTT	CSVFAQVQFPEAFF
TRBV28	TRBJ1-3	few	TRBD1	TGTGCCAGCAGTGAAAGGACAGGGGGGTTCGGAAACACCATATATTTT	CASSERTGGFGNTIYF
TRBV5-1	TRBJ2-5	once	-	TGCGCCAGCGCAGTAGCGGGACAGGGAAGAGAGACCCAGTACTTC	CASAVAGQGRETQYF
TRBV5-1	TRBJ2-1	-	TRBD2	TGCGCCAGCAGCCCGCGGGGGGGCAACAATGAGCAGTTCTTC	CASSPRGGNNEQFF
TRBV2	TRBJ2-1	-	TRBD2	TGTGCCAGCAGCGGGACTAGCGGTTACTACAATGAGCAGTTCTTC	CASSGTSGYYNEQFF
TRBV18	TRBJ2-7	once	-	TGTGCCAGCTCAATACAACAGGGTAGCGACGAGCAGTACTTC	CASSIQQGSDEQYF
TRBV15	TRBJ1-1	-	-	TGTGCCACCAGCAGTCAACGGGGGGGGAGAACTGAAGCTTTCTTT	CATSSQRGGRTEAFF
TRBV19	TRBJ2-3	few	TRBD2	TGTGCCAGTAGTCTCCGACTAGCGGGGGGGTCCGGGGATACGCAGTATTTT	CASSLRLAGGSGDTQYF
TRBV28	TRBJ2-5	-	-	TGTGCCAGCAGCTGGCCGGGACACCAAAGAGACGAGACCCAGTACTTC	CASSWPGHQRDETQYF
TRBV5-6	TRBJ2-5	-	-	TGTGCCAGCAGCAAATATACTCGGGGGTACCAAGAGACCCAGTACTTC	CASSKYTRGYQETQYF
TRBV9	TRBJ2-7	-	-	TGTGCCAGCAGCATGGGGGGTTCCTACGAGCAGTACTTC	CASSMGGSYEQYF
TRBV11-2	TRBJ2-3	-	-	TGTGCCAGCAGCTTAGATGGCTTTCCATTTACAGATACGCAGTATTTT	CASSLDGFPFTDTQYF
TRBV9	TRBJ2-3	-	TRBD2	TGTGCCAGCAGCGTAGGGGGGAGCGGGGGGCGGGCTACGCAGTATTTT	CASSVGGSGGRATQYF
TRBV5-1	TRBJ2-2	-	TRBD2	TGCGCCAGCAGCCGACTAGCGACGAACACCGGGGAGCTGTTTTTT	CASSRLATNTGELFF
TRBV6-1	TRBJ1-1	few	-	TGTGCCAGCAGTGACAGGGGAACGACTGAAGCTTTCTTT	CASSDRGTTEAFF
TRBV28	TRBJ2-3	-	-	TGTGCCAGCAGTGGGCCCCCAGGGGCTAGAGATACGCAGTATTTT	CASSGPPGARDTQYF
TRBV28	TRBJ2-3	-	TRBD1	TGTGCCAGCAGTTTAGGCAGGGGGCTCTCTAGCACAGATACGCAGTATTTT	CASSLGRGLSSTDTQYF
TRBV19	TRBJ2-5	-	TRBD1	TGTGCCAGTAAGACAGGGGGGTACCAAGAGACCCAGTACTTC	CASKTGGYQETQYF
TRBV30	TRBJ2-1	-	-	TGTGCCTTCACATACTACAATGAGCAGTTCTTC	CAFTYYNEQFF
TRBV18	TRBJ1-1	-	-	TGTGCCAGCTCACCCCCAAGCCAGAACACTGAAGCTTTCTTT	CASSPPSQNTEAFF
TRBV5-1	TRBJ2-1	-	TRBD2	TGCGCCAGCAGCTTAGCGGGGGGGCTCTACAATGAGCAGTTCTTC	CASSLAGGLYNEQFF
TRBV19	TRBJ2-6	-	TRBD2	TGTGCCAGTAAGGGAGGGGTAAACTCTGGGGCCAACGTCCTGACTTTC	CASKGGVNSGANVLTF
TRBV7-9	TRBJ1-3	-	TRBD1	TGTGCCAGCAGCTTAAGTGGACAGGAGTCTGGAAACACCATATATTTT	CASSLSGQESGNTIYF
TRBV11-2	TRBJ2-3	-	-	TGTGCCAGCAGGGGTAGAGGAGGTGGGACAGATACGCAGTATTTT	CASRGRGGGTDTQYF
TRBV11-3	TRBJ2-1	-	TRBD2	TGTGCCAGCAGCTTAGGCGGACTAGGAAGCAATGAGCAGTTCTTC	CASSLGGLGSNEQFF
TRBV19	TRBJ1-1	-	-	TGTGCCAGTAGTATAGTAGGGGTGAACGCTGAAGCTTTCTTT	CASSIVGVNAEAFF
TRBV2	TRBJ1-1	-	TRBD1	TGTGCCAGCATCCCGGGACAGGGTATCACTGAAGCTTTCTTT	CASIPGQGITEAFF
TRBV10-3	TRBJ2-3	few	-	TGTGCCATCAGTGGGGTCCTTCGGGGGACAGATACGCAGTATTTT	CAISGVLRGTDTQYF
TRBV7-9	TRBJ1-4	-	TRBD1	TGTGCCAGCAGCTTAGTTGGGACAGCAACTAATGAAAAACTGTTTTTT	CASSLVGTATNEKLFF
TRBV11-3	TRBJ2-5	-	TRBD2	TGTGCCAGCAGCCCGACTAGCGGAGTCCAAGAGACCCAGTACTTC	CASSPTSGVQETQYF
TRBV19	TRBJ2-2	once	-	TGTGCCAGTAGTAGCGGAAGAAACACCGGGGAGCTGTTTTTT	CASSSGRNTGELFF
TRBV6-6	TRBJ2-3	-	-	TGTGCCAGCAGTTACTCGAAAGGCGGTAGCACAGATACGCAGTATTTT	CASSYSKGGSTDTQYF
TRBV5-1	TRBJ1-1	-	-	TGCGCCAACAGCTATAAAACGACTGAGTCGAACACTGAAGCTTTCTTT	CANSYKTTESNTEAFF
TRBV9	TRBJ1-5	-	-	TGTGCCAGCAGCGCACAGGGTTCAAGCAATCAGCCCCAGCATTTT	CASSAQGSSNQPQHF
TRBV6-5	TRBJ1-4	-	-	TGTGCCAGCAGTACCGCCCGGGTCTTCGAGGAAAAACTGTTTTTT	CASSTARVFEEKLFF